The text below deals with one T cell receptor beta chain. The antigen is unknown. Unique molecular identifiers featured in how the TCRbeta library was prepared. TCRdb itself ran the PCR reads through MiXCR, one entry per CDR3 protein. The sample comprises 610,000 or so distinct CDR3 sequences, 25% to 30% of which are singletons, and just over 35% rests with the top ten. These data are taken from a study of T-cell reconstitution after alpha-beta-depleted transplantation in children. Study results and limitations: T-cell counts and diversity at one year following transplant were attributed mainly to newly produced T cells. Recipient T cells and thymic progenitors that survived were the source of the high TCRbeta diversity seen at day 60 in some patients. Approximately two months post-transplant, alpha-beta T cells reportedly originated from several hundred expanded graft clones.

The germline gives CDR1 MNHNS, CDR2 SASEGT. V lost 4 bases and J 1 base, leaving 8 bases between the germline ends. The CDR3 loop spans 13 amino acids. The source was PBMCs, collected before TCRalphabeta/CD19-depleted stem cell transplant. The TCR was taken from a boy under two years old with Wiskott-Aldrich syndrome, due to receive a stem cell transplant. The chain links TRBV6-1 to TRBJ2-7; D not certain. The CDR3 region has the DNA TGTGCCAGCAGTGGCCACCGATCCTACGAGCAGTACTTC. The encoded protein is CASSGHRSYEQYF.